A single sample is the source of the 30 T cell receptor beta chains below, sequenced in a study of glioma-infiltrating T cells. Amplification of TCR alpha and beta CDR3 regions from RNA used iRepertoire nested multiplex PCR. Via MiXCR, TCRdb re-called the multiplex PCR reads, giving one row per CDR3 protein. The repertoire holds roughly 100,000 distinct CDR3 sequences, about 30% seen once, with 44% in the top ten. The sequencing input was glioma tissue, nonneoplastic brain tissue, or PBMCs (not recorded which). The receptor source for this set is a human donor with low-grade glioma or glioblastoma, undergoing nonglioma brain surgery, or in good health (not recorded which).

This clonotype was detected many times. In DNA, the CDR3 is TGTGCCAGCAGCCCCGGGAACAGGGTCACTGAAGCTTTCTTT. Translation: CASSPGNRVTEAFF. The chain employs TRBV7-2 and TRBJ1-1, with a weak D call TRBD1 (6 bases). The ends were cut back, 5 bases at V and 4 bases at J, with 14 bases in the middle. This CDR3 has 14 residues. Germline CDR1 is SGHTA and CDR2 is FQGNSA. The full variable domain, completed using reference TRBV7-2 and TRBJ1-1, is GAGVSQSPSNKVTEKGKDVELRCDPISGHTALYWYRQSLGQGLEFLIYFQGNSAPDKSGLPSDRFSAERTGGSVSTLTIQRTQQEDSAVYLCASSPGNRVTEAFFGQGTRLTVV.

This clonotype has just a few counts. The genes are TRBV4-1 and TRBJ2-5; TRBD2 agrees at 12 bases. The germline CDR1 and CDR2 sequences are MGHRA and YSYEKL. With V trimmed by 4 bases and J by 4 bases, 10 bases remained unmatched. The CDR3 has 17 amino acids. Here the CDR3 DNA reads TGCGCCAGCAGCCTCAATCCCCTAGCGGGAGGGGGAGAGACCCAGTACTTC. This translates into CASSLNPLAGGGETQYF.

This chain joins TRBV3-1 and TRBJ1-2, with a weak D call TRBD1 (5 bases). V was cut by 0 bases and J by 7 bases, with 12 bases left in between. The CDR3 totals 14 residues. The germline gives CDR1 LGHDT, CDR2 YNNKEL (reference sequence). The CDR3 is CASSQEGDGGGYTF. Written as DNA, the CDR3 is TGTGCCAGCAGCCAAGAAGGGGACGGGGGTGGCTACACCTTC.

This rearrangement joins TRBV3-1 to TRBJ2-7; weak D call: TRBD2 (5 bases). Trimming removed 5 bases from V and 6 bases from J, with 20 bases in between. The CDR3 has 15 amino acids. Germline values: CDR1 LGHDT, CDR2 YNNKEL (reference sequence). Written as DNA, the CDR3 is TGTGCCAGCAGCTCACTAGGCGAGGGTTCGAGCGAGCAGTACTTC. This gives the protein CASSSLGEGSSEQYF.

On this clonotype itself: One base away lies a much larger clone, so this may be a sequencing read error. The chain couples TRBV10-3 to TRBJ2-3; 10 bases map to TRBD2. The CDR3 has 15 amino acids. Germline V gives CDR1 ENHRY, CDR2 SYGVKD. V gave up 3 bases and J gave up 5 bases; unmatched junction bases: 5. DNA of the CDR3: TGTGCCATCAGTGAACTAGCGGGATCCAAAGATACGCAGTATTTT. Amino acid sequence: CAISELAGSKDTQYF.

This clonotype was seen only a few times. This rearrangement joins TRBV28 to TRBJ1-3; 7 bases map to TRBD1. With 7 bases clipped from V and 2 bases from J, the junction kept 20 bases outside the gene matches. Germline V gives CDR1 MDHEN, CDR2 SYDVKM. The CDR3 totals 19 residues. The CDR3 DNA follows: TGTGCCAGCACCCAGGGGCTCGGGACAGCATTGGGTACTGGAAACACCATATATTTT. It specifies CASTQGLGTALGTGNTIYF.

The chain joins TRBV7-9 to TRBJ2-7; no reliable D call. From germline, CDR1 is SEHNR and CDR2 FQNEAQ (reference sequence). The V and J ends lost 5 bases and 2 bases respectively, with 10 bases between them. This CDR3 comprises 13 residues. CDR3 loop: CASSPRGPYEQYF. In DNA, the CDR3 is TGTGCCAGCAGCCCAAGAGGACCCTACGAGCAGTACTTC.

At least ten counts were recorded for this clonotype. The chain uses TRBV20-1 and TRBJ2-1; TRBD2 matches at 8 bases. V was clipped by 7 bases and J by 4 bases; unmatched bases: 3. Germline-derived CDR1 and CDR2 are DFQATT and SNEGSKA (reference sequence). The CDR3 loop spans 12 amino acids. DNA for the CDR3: TGCAGTGTTAAGCGGGGGTACAATGAGCAGTTCTTC. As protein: CSVKRGYNEQFF.

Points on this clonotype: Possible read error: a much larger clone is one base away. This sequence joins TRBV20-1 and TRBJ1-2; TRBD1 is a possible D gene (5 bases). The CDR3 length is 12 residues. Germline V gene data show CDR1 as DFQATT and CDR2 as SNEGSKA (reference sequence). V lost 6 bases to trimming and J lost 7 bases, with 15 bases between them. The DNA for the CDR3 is TGCAGTGCCGGGGAAGGGGAAAGTGGCTACACCTTC. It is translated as CSAGEGESGYTF.

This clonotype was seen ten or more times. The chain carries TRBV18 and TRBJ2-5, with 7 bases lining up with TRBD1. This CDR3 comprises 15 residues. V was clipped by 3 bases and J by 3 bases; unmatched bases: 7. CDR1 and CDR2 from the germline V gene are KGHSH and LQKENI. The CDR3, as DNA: TGTGCCAGCTCACCGAAAACGACAGGGAAAGAGACCCAGTACTTC. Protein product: CASSPKTTGKETQYF.

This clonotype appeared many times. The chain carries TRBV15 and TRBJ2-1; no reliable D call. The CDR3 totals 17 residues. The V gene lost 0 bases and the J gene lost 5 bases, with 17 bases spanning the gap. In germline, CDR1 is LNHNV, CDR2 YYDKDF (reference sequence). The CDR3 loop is CATSRDLTPRKDNEQFF. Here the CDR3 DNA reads TGTGCCACCAGCAGAGATTTGACCCCGAGGAAGGACAATGAGCAGTTCTTC. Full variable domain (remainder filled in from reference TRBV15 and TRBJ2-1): DAMVIQNPRYQVTQFGKPVTLSCSQTLNHNVMYWYQQKSSQAPKLLFHYYDKDFNNEADTPDNFQSRRPNTSFCFLDIRSPGLGDTAMYLCATSRDLTPRKDNEQFFGPGTRLTVL.

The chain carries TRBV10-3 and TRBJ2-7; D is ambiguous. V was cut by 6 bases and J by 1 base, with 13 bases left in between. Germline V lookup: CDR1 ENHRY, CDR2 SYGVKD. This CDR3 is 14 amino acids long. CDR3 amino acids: CAISENYQSYEQYF. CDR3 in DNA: TGTGCCATCAGCGAGAATTATCAATCCTACGAGCAGTACTTC.

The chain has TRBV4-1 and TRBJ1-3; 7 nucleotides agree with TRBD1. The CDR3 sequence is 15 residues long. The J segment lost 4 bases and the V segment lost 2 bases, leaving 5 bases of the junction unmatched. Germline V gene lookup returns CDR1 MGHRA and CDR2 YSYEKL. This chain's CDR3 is CASSQNDREGNTIYF. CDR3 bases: TGCGCCAGCAGCCAAAATGACAGGGAAGGAAACACCATATATTTT.

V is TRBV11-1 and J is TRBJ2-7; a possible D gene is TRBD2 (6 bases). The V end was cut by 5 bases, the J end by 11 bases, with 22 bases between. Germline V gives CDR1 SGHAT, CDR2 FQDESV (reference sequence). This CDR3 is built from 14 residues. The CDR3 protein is CASSPGRTAIREYF. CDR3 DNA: TGTGCCAGCAGCCCAGGGAGGACCGCTATTAGGGAGTACTTC.

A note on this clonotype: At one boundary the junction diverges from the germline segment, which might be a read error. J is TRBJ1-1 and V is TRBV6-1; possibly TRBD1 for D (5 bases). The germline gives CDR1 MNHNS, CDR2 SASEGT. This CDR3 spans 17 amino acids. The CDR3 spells CAISAGRGTQPNTEAFF. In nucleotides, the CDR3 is TGTGCCATCAGTGCCGGACGGGGGACTCAACCGAACACTGAAGCTTTCTTT.

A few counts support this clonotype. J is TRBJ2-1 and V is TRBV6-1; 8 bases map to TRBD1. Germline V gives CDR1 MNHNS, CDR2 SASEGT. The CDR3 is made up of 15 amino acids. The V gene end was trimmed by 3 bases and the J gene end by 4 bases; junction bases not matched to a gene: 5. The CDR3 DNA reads TGTGCCAGCAGTGATGACAGGGGAAGGTACAATGAGCAGTTCTTC. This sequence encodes CASSDDRGRYNEQFF.

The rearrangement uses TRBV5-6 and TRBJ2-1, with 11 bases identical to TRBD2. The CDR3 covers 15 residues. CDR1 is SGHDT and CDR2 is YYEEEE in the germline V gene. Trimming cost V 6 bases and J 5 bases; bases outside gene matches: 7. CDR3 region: CASTYTSGGNNEQFF. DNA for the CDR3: TGTGCCAGCACCTATACTAGCGGGGGTAACAATGAGCAGTTCTTC.

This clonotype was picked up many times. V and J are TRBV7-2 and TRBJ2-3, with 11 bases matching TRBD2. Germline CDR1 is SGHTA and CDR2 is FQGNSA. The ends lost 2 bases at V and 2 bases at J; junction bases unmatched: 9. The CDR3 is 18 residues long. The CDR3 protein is CASSLRLTSGGPTDTQYF. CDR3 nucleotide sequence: TGTGCCAGCAGCTTACGTTTAACTAGCGGGGGACCCACAGATACGCAGTATTTT.

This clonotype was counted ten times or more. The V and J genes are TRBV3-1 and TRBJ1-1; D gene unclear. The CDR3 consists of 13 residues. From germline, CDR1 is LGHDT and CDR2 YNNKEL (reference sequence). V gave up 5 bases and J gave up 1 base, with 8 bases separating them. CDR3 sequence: CASSLTQNTEAFF. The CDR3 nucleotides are TGTGCCAGCAGCTTAACACAGAACACTGAAGCTTTCTTT.

The CDR3: CAWSAGQTQYF. Written as DNA, the CDR3 is TGTGCCTGGAGTGCCGGCCAGACCCAGTACTTC. The chain combines TRBV30 with TRBJ2-5; D is ambiguous. Germline V gives CDR1 GTSNPN, CDR2 SVGIG (reference sequence). V dropped 1 base and J dropped 6 bases, with 6 bases sitting between them. The CDR3 contains 11 residues.

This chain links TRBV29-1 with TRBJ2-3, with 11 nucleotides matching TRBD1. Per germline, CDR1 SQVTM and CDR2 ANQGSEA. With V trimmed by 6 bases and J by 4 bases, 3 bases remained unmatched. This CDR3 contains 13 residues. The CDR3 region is CSVPGQGADTQYF. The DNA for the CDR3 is TGCAGCGTACCGGGACAGGGGGCAGATACGCAGTATTTT.

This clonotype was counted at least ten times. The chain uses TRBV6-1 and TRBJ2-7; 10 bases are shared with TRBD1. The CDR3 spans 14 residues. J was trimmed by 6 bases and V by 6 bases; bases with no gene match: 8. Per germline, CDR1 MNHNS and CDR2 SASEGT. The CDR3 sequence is CASRSGTGDPEQYF. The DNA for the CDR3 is TGTGCCAGCAGGTCCGGGACAGGGGATCCCGAGCAGTACTTC.

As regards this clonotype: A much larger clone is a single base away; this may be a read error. The CDR3 spells CASSRGLAGGTDQFF. CDR3 bases: TGTGCCAGCAGCAGAGGACTAGCGGGGGGTACTGATCAGTTCTTC. The genes are TRBV11-2 and TRBJ2-1, with 14 positions matching TRBD2. The germline gives CDR1 SGHAT, CDR2 FQNNGV. Unmatched junction bases numbered 10, after V lost 5 bases and J lost 13 bases. This CDR3 is built from 15 residues.

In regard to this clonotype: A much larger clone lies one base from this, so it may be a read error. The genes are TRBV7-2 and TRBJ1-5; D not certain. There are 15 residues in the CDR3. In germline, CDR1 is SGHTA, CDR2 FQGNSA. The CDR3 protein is CASSLGGLSNQSQHF. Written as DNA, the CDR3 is TGTGCCAGCAGCTTAGGCGGGCTAAGCAATCAGTCCCAGCATTTT. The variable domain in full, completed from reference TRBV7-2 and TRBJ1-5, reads GAGVSQSPSNKVTEKGKDVELRCDPISGHTALYWYRQSLGQGLEFLIYFQGNSAPDKSGLPSDRFSAERTGGSVSTLTIQRTQQEDSAVYLCASSLGGLSNQSQHFGDGTRLSIL.

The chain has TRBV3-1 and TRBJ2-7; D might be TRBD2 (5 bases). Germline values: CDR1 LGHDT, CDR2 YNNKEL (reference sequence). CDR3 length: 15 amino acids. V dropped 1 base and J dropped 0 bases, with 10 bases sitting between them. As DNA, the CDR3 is TGTGCCAGCAGCCAAGGGCCCCGGGGCTCCTACGAGCAGTACTTC. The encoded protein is CASSQGPRGSYEQYF.

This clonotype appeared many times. For the CDR3, the DNA is TGTGCCAGCAGTTTTATGTCGGTAGACATATCCTCCTACGAGCAGTACTTC. Translation: CASSFMSVDISSYEQYF. The chain has TRBV28 and TRBJ2-7; D unresolved. Germline CDR1 reads MDHEN; CDR2 reads SYDVKM. The CDR3 is made up of 17 amino acids. V lost 3 bases, J lost 0 bases, and 18 bases lay in between.

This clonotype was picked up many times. CDR3 region: CASSLWPGRSYEQYF. CDR3 nucleotide sequence: TGTGCCAGCAGTTTATGGCCGGGAAGATCCTACGAGCAGTACTTC. This chain uses TRBV27 with TRBJ2-7, with D perhaps TRBD2 (5 bases). Germline assignment: CDR1 MNHEY and CDR2 SMNVEV (reference sequence). This CDR3 contains 15 residues. Trimming stripped 1 base from V and 1 base from J, with 11 bases between.

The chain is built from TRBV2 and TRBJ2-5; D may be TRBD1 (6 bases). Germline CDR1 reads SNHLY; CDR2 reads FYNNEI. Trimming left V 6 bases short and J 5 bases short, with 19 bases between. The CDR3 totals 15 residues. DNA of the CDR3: TGTGCCAGCAGGCGCAACACAGGGCGACTGGAGACCCAGTACTTC. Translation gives CASRRNTGRLETQYF.

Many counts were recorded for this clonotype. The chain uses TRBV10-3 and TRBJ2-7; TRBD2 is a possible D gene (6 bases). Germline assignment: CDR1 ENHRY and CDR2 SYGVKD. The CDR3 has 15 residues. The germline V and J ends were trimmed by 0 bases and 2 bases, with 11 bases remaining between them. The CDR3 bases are TGTGCCATCAGTGAGTCGGAGGGCAGCGCCTACGAGCAGTACTTC. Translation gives CAISESEGSAYEQYF.

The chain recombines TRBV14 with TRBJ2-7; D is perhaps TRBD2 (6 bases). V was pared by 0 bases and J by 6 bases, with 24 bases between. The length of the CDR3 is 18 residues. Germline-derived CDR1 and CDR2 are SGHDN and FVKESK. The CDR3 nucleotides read TGTGCCAGCAGCCAAGAATTCGTCGCTAGCGTGGACTTCGCCGAGCAGTACTTC. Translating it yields CASSQEFVASVDFAEQYF.